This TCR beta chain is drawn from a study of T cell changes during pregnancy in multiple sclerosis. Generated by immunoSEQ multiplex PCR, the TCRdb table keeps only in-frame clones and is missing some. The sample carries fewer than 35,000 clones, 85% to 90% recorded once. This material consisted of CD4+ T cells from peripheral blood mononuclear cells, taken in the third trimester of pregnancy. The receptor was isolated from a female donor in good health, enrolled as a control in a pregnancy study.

CDR3 amino acids: CASSLSSGVNEKLFF. For the CDR3, the DNA is TGTGCCAGCAGCTTAAGTTCAGGGGTTAATGAAAAACTGTTTTTT. The genes are TRBV11-3 and TRBJ1-4; TRBD1 is a possible D gene (6 bases). The V end lost 2 bases, the J end lost 4 bases, and 11 bases lay between the germline ends. The CDR3 is made up of 15 amino acids. Germline V gene lookup returns CDR1 SGHNT and CDR2 YENEEA.